The present T cell receptor (beta chain) was sequenced within a study of T-cell reconstitution after alpha-beta-depleted transplantation in children. Overall study findings and caveats: At the one-year point after transplant, T-cell counts and TCRbeta diversity were found to come mostly from T cells that had been newly produced.

On this clonotype: Its antigen is as yet unknown.

CDR1 is SNHLY, CDR2 FYNNEI, per germline. With 2 bases removed from V and 8 bases from J, the gap between germline ends came to 7 bases. This CDR3 spans 12 amino acids. Unique molecular identifiers were used in preparing the TCRbeta library. One entry per CDR3 protein, called by TCRdb with MiXCR from the PCR reads. The data contain about 340,000 distinct CDR3 sequences, under 20% of them singletons. The chain employs TRBV2 and TRBJ2-1; D not resolved. The receptor comes from a male patient under 10 years old who had a stem cell transplant for acute lymphoblastic leukemia, so the T cells may come from the graft donor. Here the sequenced sample was PBMCs, mostly from graft donor cells, taken 360 days after TCRalphabeta/CD19-depleted stem cell transplant. The CDR3 DNA reads TGTGCCAGCAGTGAACCCGGCGATGAGCAGTTCTTC. Protein sequence: CASSEPGDEQFF.